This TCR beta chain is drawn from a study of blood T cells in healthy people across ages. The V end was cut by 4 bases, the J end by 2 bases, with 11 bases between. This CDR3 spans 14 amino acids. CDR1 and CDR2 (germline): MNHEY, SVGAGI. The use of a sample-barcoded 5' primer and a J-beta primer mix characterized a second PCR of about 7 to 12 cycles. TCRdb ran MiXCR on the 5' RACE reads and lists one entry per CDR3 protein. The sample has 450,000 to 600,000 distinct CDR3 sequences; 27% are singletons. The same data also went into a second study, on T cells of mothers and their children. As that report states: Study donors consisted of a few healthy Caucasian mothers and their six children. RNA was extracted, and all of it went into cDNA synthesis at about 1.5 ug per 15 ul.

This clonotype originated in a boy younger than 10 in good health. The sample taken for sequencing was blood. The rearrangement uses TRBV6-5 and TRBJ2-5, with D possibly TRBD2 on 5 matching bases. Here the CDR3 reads CASSLDWEQETQYF. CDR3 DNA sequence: TGTGCCAGCAGTTTAGACTGGGAGCAAGAGACCCAGTACTTC.